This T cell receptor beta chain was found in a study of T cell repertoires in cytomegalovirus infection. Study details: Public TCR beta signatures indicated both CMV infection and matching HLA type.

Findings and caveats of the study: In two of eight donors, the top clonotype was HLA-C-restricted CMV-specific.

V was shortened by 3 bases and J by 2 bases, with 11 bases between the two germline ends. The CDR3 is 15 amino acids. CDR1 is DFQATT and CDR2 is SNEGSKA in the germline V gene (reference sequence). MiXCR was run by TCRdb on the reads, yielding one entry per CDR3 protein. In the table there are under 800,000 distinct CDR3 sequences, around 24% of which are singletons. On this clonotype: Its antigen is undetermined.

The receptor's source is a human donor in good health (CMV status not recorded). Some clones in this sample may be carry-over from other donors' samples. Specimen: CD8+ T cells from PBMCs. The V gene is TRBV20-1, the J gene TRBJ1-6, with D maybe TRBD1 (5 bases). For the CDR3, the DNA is TGCAGTGCTAGGCGCAGGGATACCTATAATTCACCCCTCCACTTT. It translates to CSARRRDTYNSPLHF.